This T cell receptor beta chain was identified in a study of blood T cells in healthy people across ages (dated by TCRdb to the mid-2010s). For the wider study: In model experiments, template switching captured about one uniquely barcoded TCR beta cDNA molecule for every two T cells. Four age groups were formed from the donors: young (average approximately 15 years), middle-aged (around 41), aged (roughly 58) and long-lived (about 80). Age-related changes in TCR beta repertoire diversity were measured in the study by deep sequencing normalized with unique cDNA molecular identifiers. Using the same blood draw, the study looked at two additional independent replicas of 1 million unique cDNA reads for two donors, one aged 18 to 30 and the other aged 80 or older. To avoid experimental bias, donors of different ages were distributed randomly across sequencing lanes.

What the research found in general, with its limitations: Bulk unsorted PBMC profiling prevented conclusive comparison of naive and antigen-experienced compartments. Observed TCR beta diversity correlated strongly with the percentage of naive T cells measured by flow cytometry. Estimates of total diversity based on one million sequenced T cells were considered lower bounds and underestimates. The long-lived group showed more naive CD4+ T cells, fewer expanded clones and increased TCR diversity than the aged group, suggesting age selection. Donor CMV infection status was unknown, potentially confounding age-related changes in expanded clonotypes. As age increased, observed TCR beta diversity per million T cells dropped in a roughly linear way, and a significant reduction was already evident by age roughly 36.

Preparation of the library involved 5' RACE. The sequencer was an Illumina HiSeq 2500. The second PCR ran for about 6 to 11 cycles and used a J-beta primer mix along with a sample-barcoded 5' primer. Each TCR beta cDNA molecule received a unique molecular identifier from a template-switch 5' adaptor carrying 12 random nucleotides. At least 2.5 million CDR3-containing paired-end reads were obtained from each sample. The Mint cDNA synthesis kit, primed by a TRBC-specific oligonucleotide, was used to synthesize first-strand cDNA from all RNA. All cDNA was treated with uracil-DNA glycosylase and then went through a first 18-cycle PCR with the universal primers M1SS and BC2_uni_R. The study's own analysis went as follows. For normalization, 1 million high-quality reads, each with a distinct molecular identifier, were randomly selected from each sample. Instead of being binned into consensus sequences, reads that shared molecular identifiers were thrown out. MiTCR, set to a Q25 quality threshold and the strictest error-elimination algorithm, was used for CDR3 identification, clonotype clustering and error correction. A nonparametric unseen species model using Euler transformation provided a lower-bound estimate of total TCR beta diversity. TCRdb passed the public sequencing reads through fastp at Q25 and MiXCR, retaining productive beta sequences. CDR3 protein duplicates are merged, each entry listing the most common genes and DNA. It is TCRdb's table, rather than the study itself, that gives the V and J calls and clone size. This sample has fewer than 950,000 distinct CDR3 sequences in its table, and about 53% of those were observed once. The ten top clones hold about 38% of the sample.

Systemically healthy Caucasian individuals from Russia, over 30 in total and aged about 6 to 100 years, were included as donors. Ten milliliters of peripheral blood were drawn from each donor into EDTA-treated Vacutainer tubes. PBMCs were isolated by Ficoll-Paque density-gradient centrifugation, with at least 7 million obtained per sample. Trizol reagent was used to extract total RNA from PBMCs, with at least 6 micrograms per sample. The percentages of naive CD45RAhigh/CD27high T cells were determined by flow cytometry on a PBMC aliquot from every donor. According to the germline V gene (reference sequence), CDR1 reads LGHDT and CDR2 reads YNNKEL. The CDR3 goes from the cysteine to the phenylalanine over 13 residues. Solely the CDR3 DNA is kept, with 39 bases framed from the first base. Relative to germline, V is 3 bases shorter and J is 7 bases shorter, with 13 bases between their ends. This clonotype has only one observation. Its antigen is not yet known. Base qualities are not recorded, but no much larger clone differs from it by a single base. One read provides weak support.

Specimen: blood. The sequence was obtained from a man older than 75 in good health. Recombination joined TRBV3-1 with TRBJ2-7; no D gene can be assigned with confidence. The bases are TGTGCCAGCAGCCATTCCGCGGCCAATGAGCAGTACTTC. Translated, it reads CASSHSAANEQYF.